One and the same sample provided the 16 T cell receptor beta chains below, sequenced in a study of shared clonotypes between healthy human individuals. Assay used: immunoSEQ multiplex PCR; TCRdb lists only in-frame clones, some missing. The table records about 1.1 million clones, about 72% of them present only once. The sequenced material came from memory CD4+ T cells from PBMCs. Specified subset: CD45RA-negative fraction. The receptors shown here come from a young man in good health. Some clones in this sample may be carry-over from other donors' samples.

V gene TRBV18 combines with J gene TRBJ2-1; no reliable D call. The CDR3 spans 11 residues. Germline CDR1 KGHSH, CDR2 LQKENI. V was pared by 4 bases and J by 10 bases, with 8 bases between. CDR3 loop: CASSQTPEQFF. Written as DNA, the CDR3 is TGTGCCAGCTCACAAACCCCCGAGCAGTTCTTC.

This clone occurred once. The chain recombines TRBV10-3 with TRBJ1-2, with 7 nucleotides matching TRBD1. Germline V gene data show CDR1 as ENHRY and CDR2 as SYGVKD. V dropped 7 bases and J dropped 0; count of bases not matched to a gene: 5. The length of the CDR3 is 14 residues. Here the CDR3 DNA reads TGTGCCATCATGGGACAGCCAGCTAACTATGGCTACACCTTC. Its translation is CAIMGQPANYGYTF.

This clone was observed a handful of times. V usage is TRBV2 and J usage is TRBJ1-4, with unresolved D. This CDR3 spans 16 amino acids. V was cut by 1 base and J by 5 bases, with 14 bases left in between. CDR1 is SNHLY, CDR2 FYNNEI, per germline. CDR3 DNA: TGTGCCAGCAGTGAAGGGACGGCCGATCTCAATGAAAAACTGTTTTTT. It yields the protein CASSEGTADLNEKLFF.

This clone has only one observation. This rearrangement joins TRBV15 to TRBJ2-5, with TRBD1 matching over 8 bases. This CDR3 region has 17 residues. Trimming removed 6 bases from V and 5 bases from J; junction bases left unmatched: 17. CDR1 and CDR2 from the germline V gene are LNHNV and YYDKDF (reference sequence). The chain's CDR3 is CATRGGQGSGAGETQYF. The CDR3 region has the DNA TGTGCCACCAGGGGAGGACAGGGAAGCGGCGCGGGGGAGACCCAGTACTTC. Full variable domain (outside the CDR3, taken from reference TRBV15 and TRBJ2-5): DAMVIQNPRYQVTQFGKPVTLSCSQTLNHNVMYWYQQKSSQAPKLLFHYYDKDFNNEADTPDNFQSRRPNTSFCFLDIRSPGLGDTAMYLCATRGGQGSGAGETQYFGPGTRLLVL.

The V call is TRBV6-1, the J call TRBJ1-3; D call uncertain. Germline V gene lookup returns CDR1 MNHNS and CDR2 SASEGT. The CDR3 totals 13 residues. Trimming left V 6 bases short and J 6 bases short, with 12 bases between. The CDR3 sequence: CASRRELANTIYF. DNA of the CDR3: TGTGCCAGCAGGCGGGAATTGGCAAACACCATATATTTT.

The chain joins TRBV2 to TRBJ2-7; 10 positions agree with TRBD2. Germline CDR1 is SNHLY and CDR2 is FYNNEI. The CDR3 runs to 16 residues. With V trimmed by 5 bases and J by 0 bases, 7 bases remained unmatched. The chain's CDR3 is CASSIGASGSSYEQYF. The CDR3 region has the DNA TGTGCCAGCAGTATTGGGGCTAGCGGGAGCTCCTACGAGCAGTACTTC.

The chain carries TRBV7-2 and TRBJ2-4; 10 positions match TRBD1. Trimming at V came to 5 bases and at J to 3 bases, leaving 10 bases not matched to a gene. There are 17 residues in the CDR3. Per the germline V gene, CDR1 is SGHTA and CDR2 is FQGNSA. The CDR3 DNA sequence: TGTGCCAGCAGCCCCGGACAGGGGGTTATCGACAAAAACATTCAGTACTTC. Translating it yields CASSPGQGVIDKNIQYF.

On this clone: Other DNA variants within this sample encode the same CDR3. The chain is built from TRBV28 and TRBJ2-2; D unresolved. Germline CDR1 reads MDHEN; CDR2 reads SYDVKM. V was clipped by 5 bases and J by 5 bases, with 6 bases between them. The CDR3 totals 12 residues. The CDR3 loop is CASSRVTGELFF. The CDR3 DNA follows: TGTGCCAGCAGTAGGGTTACCGGGGAGCTGTTTTTT.

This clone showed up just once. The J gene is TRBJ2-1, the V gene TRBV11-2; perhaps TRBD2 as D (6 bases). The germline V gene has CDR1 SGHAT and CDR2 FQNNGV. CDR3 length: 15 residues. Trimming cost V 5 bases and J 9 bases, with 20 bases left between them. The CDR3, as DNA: TGTGCCAGCAGCCGAGTTGTACTAGCTGCCAGTGAGCAGTTCTTC. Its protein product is CASSRVVLAASEQFF.

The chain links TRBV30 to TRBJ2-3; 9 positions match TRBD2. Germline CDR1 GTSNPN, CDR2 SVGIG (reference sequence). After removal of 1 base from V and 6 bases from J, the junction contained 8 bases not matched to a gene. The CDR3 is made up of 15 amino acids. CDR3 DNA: TGTGCCTGGAGTGACTTAGCGGGAGCGGCCGATACGCAGTATTTT. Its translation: CAWSDLAGAADTQYF.

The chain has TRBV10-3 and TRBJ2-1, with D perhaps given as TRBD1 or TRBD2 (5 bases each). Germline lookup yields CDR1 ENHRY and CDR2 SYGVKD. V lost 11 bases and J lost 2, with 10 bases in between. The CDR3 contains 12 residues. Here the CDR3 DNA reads TGTGCCGTCCGGGACGCCTACAATGAGCAGTTCTTC. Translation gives CAVRDAYNEQFF.

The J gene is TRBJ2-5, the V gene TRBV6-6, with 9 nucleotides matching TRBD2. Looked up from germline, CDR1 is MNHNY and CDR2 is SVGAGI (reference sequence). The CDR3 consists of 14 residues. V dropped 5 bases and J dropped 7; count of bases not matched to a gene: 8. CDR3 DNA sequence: TGTGCCAGCAGTCGCGGGAGGGCCGAGGGGACCCAGTACTTC. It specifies CASSRGRAEGTQYF.

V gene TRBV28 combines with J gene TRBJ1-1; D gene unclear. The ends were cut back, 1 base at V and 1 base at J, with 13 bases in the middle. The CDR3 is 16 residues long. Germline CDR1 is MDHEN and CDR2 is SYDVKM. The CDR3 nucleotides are TGTGCCAGCAGTTTATTTCCGGGAGCGGGGAACACTGAAGCTTTCTTT. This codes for CASSLFPGAGNTEAFF.

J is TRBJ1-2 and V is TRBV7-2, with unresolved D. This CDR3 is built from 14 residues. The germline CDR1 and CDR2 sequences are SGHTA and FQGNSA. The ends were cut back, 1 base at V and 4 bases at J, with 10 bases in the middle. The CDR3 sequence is CASSLGWVSYGYTF. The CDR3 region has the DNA TGTGCCAGCAGCTTAGGTTGGGTGAGCTATGGCTACACCTTC.

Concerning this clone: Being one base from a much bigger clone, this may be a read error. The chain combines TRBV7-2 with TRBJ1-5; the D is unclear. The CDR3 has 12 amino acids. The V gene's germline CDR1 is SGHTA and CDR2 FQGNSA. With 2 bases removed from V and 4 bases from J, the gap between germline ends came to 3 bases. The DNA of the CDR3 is TGTGCCAGCAGCTTACATAATCAGCCCCAGCATTTT. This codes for CASSLHNQPQHF.

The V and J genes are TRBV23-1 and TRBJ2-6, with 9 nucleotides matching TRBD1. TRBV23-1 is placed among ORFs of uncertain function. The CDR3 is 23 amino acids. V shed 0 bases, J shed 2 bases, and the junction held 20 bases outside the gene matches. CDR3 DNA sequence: TGCGCCAGCAGTCAATCCTCGCGGGATAGGGACAGGGCCACTCTAGCTGGGGCCAACGTCCTGACTTTC. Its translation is CASSQSSRDRDRATLAGANVLTF.